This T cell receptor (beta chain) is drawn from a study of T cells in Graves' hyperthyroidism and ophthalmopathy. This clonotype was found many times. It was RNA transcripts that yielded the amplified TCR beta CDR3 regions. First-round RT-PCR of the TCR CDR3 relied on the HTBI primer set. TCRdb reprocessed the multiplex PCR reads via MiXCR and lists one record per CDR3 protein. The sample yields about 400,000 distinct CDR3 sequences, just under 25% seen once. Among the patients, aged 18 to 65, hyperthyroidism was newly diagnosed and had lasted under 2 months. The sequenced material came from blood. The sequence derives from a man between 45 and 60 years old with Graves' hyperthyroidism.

The chain's CDR3 is CASLGTSADTQYF. The CDR3 DNA reads TGTGCCAGCCTCGGGACTAGCGCAGATACGCAGTATTTT. This chain links TRBV12-3 or TRBV12-4 with TRBJ2-3; 10 nucleotides line up with TRBD2. V was clipped by 8 bases and J by 4 bases; unmatched bases: 3. The CDR3 length is 13 residues.